One TCR beta chain is described in this entry. With V trimmed by 4 bases and J by 8 bases, 6 bases remained unmatched. CDR1 and CDR2 (germline): PRHDT, FYEKMQ (reference sequence). The CDR3 totals 14 residues. In the source study's methods: Nucleated cell counts were estimated from reference gene primer amplification. Sequenced by immunoSEQ multiplex PCR; TCRdb stores in-frame clones only, minus some. The DNA gave D and trimming, while V, J and clone size come from that table. The table lists 310,000 or so clones, 90% of them singletons. These data come from a study of blood T cell repertoires in COVID-19. The study drew participants aged about 18 to 90 years from approximately 25 US areas.

Sequenced: PBMCs or T cells enriched from blood (not recorded which). The chain is built from TRBV13 and TRBJ1-4, with 8 positions matching TRBD1. The receptor was isolated from a woman younger than 35 with acute COVID-19. The CDR3: CASSSRTGNEKLFF. DNA for the CDR3: TGTGCCAGCAGCTCAAGGACAGGGAACGAAAAACTGTTTTTT.